One sample yielded the 29 T cell receptor beta chains listed below, sequenced in a study of blood T cell repertoires in COVID-19. Data came from immunoSEQ multiplex PCR; TCRdb stores just in-frame clones and leaves some out. Of tens of thousands of clones in the sample, 75% to 90% were seen once. Sequencing was done on a sample of peripheral blood. These receptors were taken from an elderly woman with COVID-19, enrolled during active disease.

The J gene is TRBJ2-1, the V gene TRBV12-3 or TRBV12-4; 7 bases map to TRBD1. This CDR3 is built from 13 residues. The trim removed 3 bases at V and 9 bases at J, leaving 5 bases unmatched. CDR3 loop: CASSLTTGREQFF. In nucleotides, the CDR3 is TGTGCCAGCAGTTTGACGACAGGGCGTGAGCAGTTCTTC.

V and J are TRBV7-8 and TRBJ1-2, with 7 bases lining up with TRBD1. With V trimmed by 5 bases and J by 7 bases, 7 bases remained unmatched. There are 13 residues in the CDR3. Germline CDR1 SGHVS, CDR2 FQNEAQ. The CDR3 coding sequence is TGTGCCAGCAGCCCCAGGACAGGCGGTGGCTACACCTTC. Translating it yields CASSPRTGGGYTF.

The V and J genes are TRBV10-3 and TRBJ2-7; 12 bases align to TRBD1. The CDR3 contains 15 residues. Germline CDR1 ENHRY, CDR2 SYGVKD. With V trimmed by 0 bases and J by 7 bases, 4 bases remained unmatched. The CDR3 here is CAISESGQGAREQYF. The CDR3 DNA reads TGTGCCATCAGTGAGTCGGGACAGGGGGCAAGGGAGCAGTACTTC.

The gene calls are TRBV28 and TRBJ1-4; a weak D match, TRBD1 (5 bases). The CDR3 length is 15 residues. The germline gives CDR1 MDHEN, CDR2 SYDVKM. V lost 6 bases and J 7 bases, leaving 18 bases between the germline ends. The CDR3 protein is CASSFRGPGGEKLFF. In nucleotides, the CDR3 is TGTGCCAGCAGCTTTCGGGGCCCGGGGGGTGAAAAACTGTTTTTT.

The chain carries TRBV24-1 and TRBJ1-5; weak D call: TRBD1 (5 bases). This CDR3 spans 13 amino acids. CDR1 and CDR2 from the germline V gene are KGHDR and SFDVKD. Trimming stripped 7 bases from V and 2 bases from J, with 8 bases between. CDR3: CATSAQGNQPQHF. The CDR3 DNA sequence: TGTGCCACCAGCGCACAGGGCAATCAGCCCCAGCATTTT.

The rearrangement links TRBV18 to TRBJ2-7, with 8 bases matching TRBD2. V lost 4 bases to trimming and J lost 7 bases; unmatched junction nucleotides: 18. The CDR3 extends over 17 amino acids. Germline lookup yields CDR1 KGHSH and CDR2 LQKENI. CDR3 nucleotide sequence: TGTGCCAGCTCACGCGTACCCCCTTTGCGGGGGGACGGAGAGCAGTACTTC. As protein: CASSRVPPLRGDGEQYF.

Concerning this clone: A read error may produce the germline difference seen at one junction end. The chain couples TRBV7-9 to TRBJ1-5; a possible D gene is TRBD1 (5 bases). Germline-derived CDR1 and CDR2 are SEHNR and FQNEAQ (reference sequence). The CDR3 contains 15 residues. The CDR3 spells CASSLGGSSNRPQHF. In DNA, the CDR3 is TGTGCCAGCAGCTTAGGGGGCAGTAGCAATCGGCCCCAGCATTTT.

This chain links TRBV6-2 or TRBV6-3 with TRBJ1-6; no definite D call. There are 16 residues in the CDR3. V lost 0 bases and J 1 base, leaving 7 bases between the germline ends. CDR1 and CDR2 (germline): MNHEY, SVGEGT. Written as DNA, the CDR3 is TGTGCCAGCAGTTACTCGATCGGTTCCTATAATTCACCCCTCCACTTT. Translated: CASSYSIGSYNSPLHF.

This chain connects TRBV5-6 to TRBJ2-2; perhaps TRBD1 as D (5 bases). This CDR3 is built from 15 residues. Trimming took off 1 base at V and 0 bases at J, with 7 bases between the two ends. Germline assignment: CDR1 SGHDT and CDR2 YYEEEE. CDR3 sequence reads: CASSLRTTNTGELFF. The CDR3 bases are TGTGCCAGCAGCTTGAGGACAACGAACACCGGGGAGCTGTTTTTT.

This chain links TRBV25-1 with TRBJ2-7, with a tentative D call TRBD2 (5 bases). Germline V lookup: CDR1 MGHDK, CDR2 SYGVNS. This CDR3 region has 11 residues. Trimming cost V 8 bases and J 5 bases, with 10 bases left between them. DNA for the CDR3: TGTGCCAGCTCACGGGGTGACGAGCAGTACTTC. This codes for CASSRGDEQYF.

This chain connects TRBV9 to TRBJ2-2, with TRBD2 matching over 9 bases. CDR3 length equals 20 residues. Per germline, CDR1 SGDLS and CDR2 YYNGEE. The junction had 15 bases not matched to a gene; V was cut back by 3 bases and J by 0 bases. The CDR3 protein is CASSGQTSGNLNANTGELFF. The CDR3 DNA follows: TGTGCCAGCAGCGGACAGACTAGCGGCAATTTAAACGCGAACACCGGGGAGCTGTTTTTT.

The CDR3 DNA reads TGTGCCAGCAGCGGAGGCGTTAATCAGCCCCAGCATTTT. Encoded protein: CASSGGVNQPQHF. The chain is built from TRBV5-6 and TRBJ1-5; D gene unclear. Germline CDR1 is SGHDT and CDR2 is YYEEEE. The V gene lost 4 bases and the J gene lost 4 bases, with 9 bases spanning the gap. The CDR3 has 13 residues.

The CDR3 nucleotides read TGTGCCAGTCCGTTGGGACAGGGGACTAGCGGGAGGGCCTTGAATGAGCAGTTCTTC. Translated, it gives CASPLGQGTSGRALNEQFF. The chain couples TRBV19 to TRBJ2-1; 16 bases are a match to TRBD2. This CDR3 has 19 residues. Germline loops: CDR1 LNHDA, CDR2 SQIVND (reference sequence). V shed 8 bases, J shed 7 bases, and the junction held 17 bases outside the gene matches.

This clone was seen ten or more times. J is TRBJ1-6 and V is TRBV18; 11 bases are a match to TRBD1. Germline values: CDR1 KGHSH, CDR2 LQKENI. There are 16 residues in the CDR3. V dropped 3 bases and J dropped 9; count of bases not matched to a gene: 7. The CDR3 protein is CASSPSGTGGGSPLHF. As DNA, the CDR3 is TGTGCCAGCTCACCCTCCGGGACAGGGGGGGGTTCACCCCTCCACTTT. Looking up the rest from reference TRBV18 and TRBJ1-6 gives the full variable domain: NAGVMQNPRHLVRRRGQEARLRCSPMKGHSHVYWYRQLPEEGLKFMVYLQKENIIDESGMPKERFSAEFPKEGPSILRIQQVVRGDSAAYFCASSPSGTGGGSPLHFGNGTRLTVT.

This clone was found once. The chain carries TRBV27 and TRBJ1-1; 7 bases are shared with TRBD1. The CDR3 has 15 residues. J lost 2 bases, V lost 5 bases, and 8 bases had no gene match. CDR1 is MNHEY and CDR2 is SMNVEV in the germline V gene (reference sequence). CDR3 amino acids: CASSGQGGFNTEAFF. The CDR3 coding sequence is TGTGCCAGCAGTGGGCAGGGGGGCTTTAACACTGAAGCTTTCTTT.

The chain recombines TRBV28 with TRBJ2-5, with TRBD2 identical over 7 bases. Germline CDR1 reads MDHEN; CDR2 reads SYDVKM. The length of the CDR3 is 17 residues. The trim removed 3 bases at V and 5 bases at J, leaving 15 bases unmatched. CDR3: CASSLARGAGARETQYF. Here the CDR3 DNA reads TGTGCCAGCAGTTTGGCCCGTGGGGCGGGAGCGCGGGAGACCCAGTACTTC.

The chain links TRBV6-4 to TRBJ2-1; D ambiguous. V was pared by 5 bases and J by 5 bases, with 10 bases between. This CDR3 comprises 13 residues. Germline V gene sequence: CDR1 MRHNA, CDR2 SNTAGT. This CDR3 reads CASSPDSNNEQFF. Here the CDR3 DNA reads TGTGCCAGCAGTCCCGACTCGAACAATGAGCAGTTCTTC.

This sequence joins TRBV4-2 and TRBJ1-4; 12 positions match TRBD1. CDR3 length equals 18 residues. Germline V gene sequence: CDR1 LGHNA, CDR2 YNFKEQ. The V gene end was trimmed by 1 base and the J gene end by 8 bases; junction bases not matched to a gene: 11. CDR3 residues: CASSQVGTGGGSNEKLFF. The DNA for the CDR3 is TGTGCCAGCAGCCAAGTCGGGACAGGGGGCGGGAGTAACGAAAAACTGTTTTTT.

The chain couples TRBV14 to TRBJ1-4; TRBD1 is a possible D gene (5 bases). The germline V gene encodes CDR1 SGHDN and CDR2 FVKESK. V lost 4 bases and J 0 bases, leaving 9 bases between the germline ends. The CDR3 has 15 residues. The CDR3 loop reads CASSRVRATNEKLFF. The CDR3 DNA is TGTGCCAGCAGCCGGGTCAGGGCAACTAATGAAAAACTGTTTTTT.

The chain has TRBV18 and TRBJ2-7; 10 bases match TRBD1. V lost 6 bases and J lost 6; bases outside the gene matches: 11. This CDR3 is 15 amino acids long. Germline loops: CDR1 KGHSH, CDR2 LQKENI. The CDR3 sequence: CASSRGTGTGVEQYF. The CDR3 DNA reads as TGTGCCAGCTCTCGAGGGACCGGGACAGGGGTCGAGCAGTACTTC.

This rearrangement joins TRBV9 to TRBJ2-1; weak D call: TRBD2 (6 bases). V was trimmed by 5 bases and J by 5 bases, leaving 20 bases between them. The germline CDR1 and CDR2 sequences are SGDLS and YYNGEE. The CDR3 has 16 amino acids. The CDR3 reads CASSPVGGRTHNEQFF. Here the CDR3 DNA reads TGTGCCAGCAGTCCTGTGGGGGGACGGACCCACAATGAGCAGTTCTTC.

This clone was seen only once. This rearrangement joins TRBV4-3 to TRBJ1-5; D remains unclear. The CDR3 runs 13 residues. V was trimmed by 0 bases and J by 5 bases, leaving 5 bases between them. From germline, CDR1 is LGHNA and CDR2 YSLEER. The CDR3, as DNA: TGCGCCAGCAGCCAAGAAGAGTATCAGCCCCAGCATTTT. This encodes CASSQEEYQPQHF.

The chain carries TRBV19 and TRBJ2-2; D perhaps matches TRBD1 (6 bases). From germline, CDR1 is LNHDA and CDR2 SQIVND (reference sequence). This CDR3 contains 15 residues. Between the trimmed V and J ends, which lost 3 bases and 7 bases, there was a span of 15 bases. The CDR3 DNA reads as TGTGCCAGTAGTATTCCCTTCAGGGGTGGCGGGGAGCTGTTTTTT. Its translation: CASSIPFRGGGELFF. The whole variable domain, filled in from reference TRBV19 and TRBJ2-2, reads DGGITQSPKYLFRKEGQNVTLSCEQNLNHDAMYWYRQDPGQGLRLIYYSQIVNDFQKGDIAEGYSVSREKKESFPLTVTSAQKNPTAFYLCASSIPFRGGGELFFGEGSRLTVL.

This sequence joins TRBV18 and TRBJ2-1; 10 bases agree with TRBD2. The ends lost 3 bases at V and 4 bases at J; junction bases unmatched: 3. CDR3 length: 15 amino acids. Germline V CDR1 and CDR2: KGHSH, LQKENI. CDR3: CASSPGAGGYNEQFF. CDR3 coding DNA: TGTGCCAGCTCACCGGGAGCGGGGGGGTACAATGAGCAGTTCTTC. Supplemented by reference TRBV18 and TRBJ2-1, the full variable domain reads NAGVMQNPRHLVRRRGQEARLRCSPMKGHSHVYWYRQLPEEGLKFMVYLQKENIIDESGMPKERFSAEFPKEGPSILRIQQVVRGDSAAYFCASSPGAGGYNEQFFGPGTRLTVL.

The chain carries TRBV2 and TRBJ1-5; weak D call: TRBD1 (5 bases). V was trimmed by 4 bases and J by 3 bases, leaving 7 bases between them. Germline V gives CDR1 SNHLY, CDR2 FYNNEI. The CDR3 has 13 residues. CDR3 coding DNA: TGTGCCAGCAGTGCACAGGACAATCAGCCCCAGCATTTT. As protein: CASSAQDNQPQHF. The full variable domain, in which reference TRBV2 and TRBJ1-5 provide the parts outside the CDR3, is EPEVTQTPSHQVTQMGQEVILRCVPISNHLYFYWYRQILGQKVEFLVSFYNNEISEKSEIFDDQFSVERPDGSNFTLKIRSTKLEDSAMYFCASSAQDNQPQHFGDGTRLSIL.

This clone was detected a few times. J is TRBJ1-1 and V is TRBV10-3, with D tentatively TRBD1 (6 bases). The CDR3 length is 13 residues. The germline V gene encodes CDR1 ENHRY and CDR2 SYGVKD. Trimming shortened V by 6 bases and J by 5 bases, and 13 bases separated the two germline ends. CDR3 bases: TGTGCCATCAGCGTACAGGGTTGGACTGAAGCTTTCTTT. Residues: CAISVQGWTEAFF.

DNA for the CDR3: TGTGCCAGCAGTTACCGGGGGGAAATAAACACTGAAGCTTTCTTT. It encodes CASSYRGEINTEAFF. The V and J genes are TRBV6-5 and TRBJ1-1; TRBD1 is a possible D gene (5 bases). The CDR3 length is 15 residues. Germline V gives CDR1 MNHEY, CDR2 SVGAGI. The V end was cut by 2 bases, the J end by 2 bases, with 12 bases between.

V is TRBV15 and J is TRBJ1-5, with D maybe TRBD1 (6 bases). Germline-derived CDR1 and CDR2 are LNHNV and YYDKDF (reference sequence). V was pared by 0 bases and J by 1 base, with 10 bases between. This CDR3 region has 16 residues. The CDR3 DNA is TGTGCCACCAGCAGAGATCCTCAGGGGAGCAATCAGCCCCAGCATTTT. This codes for CATSRDPQGSNQPQHF.

The V call is TRBV7-9, the J call TRBJ2-3; D remains ambiguous. CDR1 SEHNR and CDR2 FQNEAQ come from the germline V gene (reference sequence). Deletions cut 5 bases from V and 0 bases from J, with 3 bases between. This CDR3 comprises 12 residues. Here the CDR3 reads CASSLSTDTQYF. The CDR3 coding sequence is TGTGCCAGCAGCCTAAGCACAGATACGCAGTATTTT.